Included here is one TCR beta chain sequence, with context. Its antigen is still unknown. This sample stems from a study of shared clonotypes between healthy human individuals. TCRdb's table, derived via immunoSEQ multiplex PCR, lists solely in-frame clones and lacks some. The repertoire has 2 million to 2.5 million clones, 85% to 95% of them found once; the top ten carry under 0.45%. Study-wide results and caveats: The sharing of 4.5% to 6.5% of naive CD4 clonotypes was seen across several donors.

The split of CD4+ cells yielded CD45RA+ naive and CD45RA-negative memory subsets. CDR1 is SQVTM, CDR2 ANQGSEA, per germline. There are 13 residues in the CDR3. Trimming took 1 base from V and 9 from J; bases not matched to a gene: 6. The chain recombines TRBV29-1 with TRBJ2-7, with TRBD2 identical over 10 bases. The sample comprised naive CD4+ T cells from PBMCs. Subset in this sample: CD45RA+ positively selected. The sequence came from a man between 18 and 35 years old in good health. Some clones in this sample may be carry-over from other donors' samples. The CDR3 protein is CSVEAAGGPVQYF. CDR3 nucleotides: TGCAGCGTTGAAGCAGCGGGAGGGCCAGTGCAGTACTTC.